This TCR beta chain emerged from a study of cytomegalovirus exposure and HLA in healthy donors. At the level of the study: HLA-typed donors were the source of 90 million or so unique TCRs, which an early data release held. Study-wide findings and caveats: A later analysis, which compared TCR beta chains of equal frequency, found the HLA-associated ones more clonally expanded.

Turning to this clone: Its antigen is undetermined.

PCR involved 60 Vbeta and 13 Jbeta primers. Produced via immunoSEQ multiplex PCR; TCRdb's table is partial and in-frame only. This table has about 160,000 clones, almost 80% appearing once. Trimming pared 4 bases from V and 2 bases from J, leaving 9 bases between. This CDR3 is 14 amino acids long. Germline V CDR1 and CDR2: MDHEN, SYDVKM. The material sequenced was PBMCs. The chain links TRBV28 to TRBJ1-5; possible D gene TRBD1, 6 bases. The sequence came from a woman aged 45-60 years in good health and CMV-seronegative. This chain's CDR3 is CASSSQGGNQPQHF. CDR3 DNA sequence: TGTGCCAGCAGTTCACAGGGAGGCAATCAGCCCCAGCATTTT.